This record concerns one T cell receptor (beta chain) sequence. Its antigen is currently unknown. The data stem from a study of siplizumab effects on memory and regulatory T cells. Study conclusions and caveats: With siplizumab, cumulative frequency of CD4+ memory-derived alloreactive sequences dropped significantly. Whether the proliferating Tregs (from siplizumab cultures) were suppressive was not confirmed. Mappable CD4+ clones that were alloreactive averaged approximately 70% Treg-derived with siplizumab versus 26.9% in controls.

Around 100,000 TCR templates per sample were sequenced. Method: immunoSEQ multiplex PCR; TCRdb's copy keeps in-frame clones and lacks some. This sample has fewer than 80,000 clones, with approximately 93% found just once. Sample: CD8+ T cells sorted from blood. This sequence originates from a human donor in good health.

The CDR3 sequence: CASSIPLAEGTDTQYF. The DNA of the CDR3 is TGTGCCAGTAGTATCCCACTAGCGGAGGGCACAGATACGCAGTATTTT. This chain joins TRBV19 and TRBJ2-3, with 8 bases fitting TRBD2. V was pared by 3 bases and J by 1 base, with 6 bases of the junction left unmatched. Germline V lookup: CDR1 LNHDA, CDR2 SQIVND (reference sequence). This CDR3 contains 16 residues.